The rows below give T cell receptor beta chains drawn from one sample of a study of blood T cell repertoires in COVID-19. Data came from immunoSEQ multiplex PCR; TCRdb stores just in-frame clones and leaves some out. The data show about 120,000 clones, roughly 79% seen once. Sequenced sample: peripheral blood. The origin of the receptors is a man between 70 and 80 years old with active or convalescent COVID-19. Both conserved end residues are trimmed from each CDR3.

>TRBV5-1
ASSLGPTEAF
>TRBV27
ASSLFATGTRGYT
>TRBV11-1
ASSLGTGFYNEQF
>TRBV2
ASSVSEGNYGYT
>TRBV3-1/TRBV3-2
ASSQDWGPGAF
>TRBV18
ASAYGQTYNEQF
>TRBV7-3
ASSLTSYNEQF
>TRBV25-1
ASSEEGVITEAF
>TRBV11-3
ASSKGGAYTGELF
>TRBV4-3
ASSQDGRSNEKLF
>TRBV7-9
ASSVGEEGYT
>TRBV27
ASSIKGQAANTGELF
>TRBV18
ASSPTGFPEAF
>TRBV21-1
ASTNSGSAGGVGETQY
>TRBV9
ASSPEGRTTEAF
>TRBV6-2/TRBV6-3
ASSSPGLGYYEQY
>TRBV5-4
ASSFGSQETQY
>TRBV13
ASSLFRTEAF
>TRBV5-1
ASSLSGDTQY
>TRBV2
ASSEGLLGTEAF
>TRBV5-1
ASYTGNSYEQY
>TRBV29-1
SGQGPTEAF